This T cell receptor (beta chain) was retrieved from a study of CXCR3-negative and CXCR3-positive naive CD8 T cells. Overall study findings and caveats: CXCR3-positive naive cells had TRB CDR3s that were more hydrophobic than CXCR3-negative naive cells had. Most assays used freshly isolated PBMCs, as cryopreservation partially reduced CXCR3.

The CDR3 is made up of 11 amino acids. CDR1 is KGHSH, CDR2 LQKENI, per germline. Turning to this clonotype: Antigen specificity is unknown.

The TRB cDNA libraries were prepared by 5' RACE with UMI labels. TCRdb derives one entry per CDR3 protein from the 5' RACE reads, leaving out DNA. Here the sample table reports nearly 90,000 distinct CDR3 sequences. Definition of naive CD8+ T cells rested on a CD45RO-CCR7+CD27+CD95- profile. Sequencing was done on a sample of naive CXCR3+ CD8+ T cells from blood. The subset here: CD45RO-CCR7+CD27+CD95- naive CD8+ T cells expressing CXCR3 (TNR3+). The chain links TRBV18 to TRBJ1-2. This TCR came from a human donor in good health. Some clones in this sample may be carry-over from other donors' samples. The CDR3 spells CASFDGYGYTF. The variable domain in full, completed from reference TRBV18 and TRBJ1-2, reads NAGVMQNPRHLVRRRGQEARLRCSPMKGHSHVYWYRQLPEEGLKFMVYLQKENIIDESGMPKERFSAEFPKEGPSILRIQQVVRGDSAAYFCASFDGYGYTFGSGTRLTVV.